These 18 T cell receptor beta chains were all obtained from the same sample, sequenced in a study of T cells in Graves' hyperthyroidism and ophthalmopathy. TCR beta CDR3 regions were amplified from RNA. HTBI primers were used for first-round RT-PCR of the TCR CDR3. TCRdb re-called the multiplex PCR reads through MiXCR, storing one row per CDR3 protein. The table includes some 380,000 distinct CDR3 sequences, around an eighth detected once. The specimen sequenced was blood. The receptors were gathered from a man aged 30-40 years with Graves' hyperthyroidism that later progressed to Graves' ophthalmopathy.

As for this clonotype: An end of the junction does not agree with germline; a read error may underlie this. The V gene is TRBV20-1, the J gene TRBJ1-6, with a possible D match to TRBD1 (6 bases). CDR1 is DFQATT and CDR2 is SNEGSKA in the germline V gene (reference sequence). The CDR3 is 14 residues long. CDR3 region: CSASRDTNNLPLHF. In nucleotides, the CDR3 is TGCAGTGCTAGCCGGGACACAAATAATTTACCCCTCCACTTT.

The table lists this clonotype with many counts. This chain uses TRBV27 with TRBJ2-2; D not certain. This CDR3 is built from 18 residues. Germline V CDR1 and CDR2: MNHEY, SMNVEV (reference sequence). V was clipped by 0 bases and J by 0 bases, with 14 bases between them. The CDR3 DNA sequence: TGTGCCAGCAGTTTATCCGTCTTAAGTATCGCGAACACCGGGGAGCTGTTTTTT. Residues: CASSLSVLSIANTGELFF.

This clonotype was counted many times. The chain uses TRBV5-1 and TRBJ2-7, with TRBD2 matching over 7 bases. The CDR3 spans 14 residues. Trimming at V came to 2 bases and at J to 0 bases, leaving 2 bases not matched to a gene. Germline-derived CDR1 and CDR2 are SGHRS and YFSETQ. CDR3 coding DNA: TGCGCCAGCAGCTTTGGGACTAACTCCTACGAGCAGTACTTC. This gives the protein CASSFGTNSYEQYF.

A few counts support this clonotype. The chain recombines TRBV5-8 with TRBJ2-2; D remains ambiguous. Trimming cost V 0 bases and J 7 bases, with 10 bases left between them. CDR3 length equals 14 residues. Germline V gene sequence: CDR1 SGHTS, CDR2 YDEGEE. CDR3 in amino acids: CASSLAGLNGELFF. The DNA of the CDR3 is TGTGCCAGCAGCTTGGCAGGCCTAAACGGGGAGCTGTTTTTT.

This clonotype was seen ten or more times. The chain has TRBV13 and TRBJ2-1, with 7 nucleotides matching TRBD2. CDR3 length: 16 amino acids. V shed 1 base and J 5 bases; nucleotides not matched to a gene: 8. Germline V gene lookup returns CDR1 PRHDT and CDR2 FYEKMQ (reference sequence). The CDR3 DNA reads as TGTGCCAGCAGCTTAGACGGTCTAGCGGATAACAATGAGCAGTTCTTC. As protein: CASSLDGLADNNEQFF.

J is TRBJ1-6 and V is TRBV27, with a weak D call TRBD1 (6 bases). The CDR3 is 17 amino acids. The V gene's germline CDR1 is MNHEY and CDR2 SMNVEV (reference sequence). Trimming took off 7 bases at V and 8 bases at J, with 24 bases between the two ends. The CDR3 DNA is TGTGCCAGCACCTTAAGAGCCGGGGGCGCAGGGTATTCACCCCTCCACTTT. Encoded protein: CASTLRAGGAGYSPLHF.

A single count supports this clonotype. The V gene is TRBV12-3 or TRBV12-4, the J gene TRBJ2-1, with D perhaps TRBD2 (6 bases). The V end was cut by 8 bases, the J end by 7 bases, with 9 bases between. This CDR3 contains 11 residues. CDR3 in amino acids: CASEGGNEQFF. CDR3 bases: TGTGCCAGCGAAGGAGGGAATGAGCAGTTCTTC.

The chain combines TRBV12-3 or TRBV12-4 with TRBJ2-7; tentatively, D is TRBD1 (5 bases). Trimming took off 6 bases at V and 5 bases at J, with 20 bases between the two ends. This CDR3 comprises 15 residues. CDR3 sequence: CASSTSGHPANEQYF. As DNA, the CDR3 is TGTGCCAGCAGCACTTCCGGACACCCAGCCAACGAGCAGTACTTC.

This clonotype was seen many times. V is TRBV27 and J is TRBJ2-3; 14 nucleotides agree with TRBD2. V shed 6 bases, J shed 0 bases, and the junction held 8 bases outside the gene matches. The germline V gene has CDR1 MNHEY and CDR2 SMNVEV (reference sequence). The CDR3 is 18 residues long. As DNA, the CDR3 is TGTGCCAGCAGCCGACTAGCGGGGGGGTCGGCAAGCACAGATACGCAGTATTTT. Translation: CASSRLAGGSASTDTQYF.

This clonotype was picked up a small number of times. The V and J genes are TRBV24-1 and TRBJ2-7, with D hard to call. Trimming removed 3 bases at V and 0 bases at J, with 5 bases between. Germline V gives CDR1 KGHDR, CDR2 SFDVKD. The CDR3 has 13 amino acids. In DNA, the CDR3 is TGTGCCACCAGTGATGCGGTCTCCTACGAGCAGTACTTC. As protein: CATSDAVSYEQYF.

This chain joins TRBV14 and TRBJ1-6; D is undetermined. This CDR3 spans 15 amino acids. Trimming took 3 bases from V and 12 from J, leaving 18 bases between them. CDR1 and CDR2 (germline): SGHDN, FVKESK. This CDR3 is CASSQTAGQSQPLHF. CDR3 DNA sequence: TGTGCCAGCAGCCAGACGGCTGGGCAGTCCCAACCCCTCCACTTT.

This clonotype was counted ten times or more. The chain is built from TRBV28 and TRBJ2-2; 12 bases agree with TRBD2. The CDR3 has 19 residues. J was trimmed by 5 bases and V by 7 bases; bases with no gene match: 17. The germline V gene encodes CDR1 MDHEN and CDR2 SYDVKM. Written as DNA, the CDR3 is TGTGCCAGCACCCTCGCCCCCTCCACTAGCGGGGGGCCTACCGGGGAGCTGTTTTTT. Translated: CASTLAPSTSGGPTGELFF.

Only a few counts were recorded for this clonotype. CDR3: CAISEGTGDYEQYF. In DNA, the CDR3 is TGTGCCATCAGTGAAGGGACAGGGGACTACGAGCAGTACTTC. V and J are TRBV10-3 and TRBJ2-7; the match to TRBD1 covers 10 bases. From germline, CDR1 is ENHRY and CDR2 SYGVKD. The CDR3 extends over 14 amino acids. V was clipped by 3 bases and J by 3 bases; unmatched bases: 2.

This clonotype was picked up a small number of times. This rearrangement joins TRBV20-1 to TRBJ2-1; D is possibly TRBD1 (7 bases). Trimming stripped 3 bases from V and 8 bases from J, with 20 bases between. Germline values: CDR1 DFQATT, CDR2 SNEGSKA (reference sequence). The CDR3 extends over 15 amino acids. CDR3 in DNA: TGCAGTGCTAGCCTTCTTCACAGGGGACTTGATGAGCAGTTCTTC. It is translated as CSASLLHRGLDEQFF.

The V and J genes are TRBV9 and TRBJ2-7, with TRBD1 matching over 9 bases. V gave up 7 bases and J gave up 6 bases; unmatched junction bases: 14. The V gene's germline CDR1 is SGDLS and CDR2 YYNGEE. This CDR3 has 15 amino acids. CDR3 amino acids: CASAVGDREVGEQYF. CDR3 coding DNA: TGTGCCAGCGCGGTAGGGGACAGGGAGGTAGGCGAGCAGTACTTC.

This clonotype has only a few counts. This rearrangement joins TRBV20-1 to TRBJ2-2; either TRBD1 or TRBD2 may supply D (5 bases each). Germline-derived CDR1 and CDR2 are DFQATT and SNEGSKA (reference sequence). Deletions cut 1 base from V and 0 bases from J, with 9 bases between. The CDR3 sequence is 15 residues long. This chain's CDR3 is CSARGDQSNTGELFF. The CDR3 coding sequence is TGCAGTGCTAGAGGGGACCAATCGAACACCGGGGAGCTGTTTTTT.

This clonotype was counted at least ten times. CDR3 sequence (DNA): TGTGCCAGCAGACCCCCGGGCCCGCGGCACACTGAAGCTTTCTTT. Its translation is CASRPPGPRHTEAFF. This chain connects TRBV2 to TRBJ1-1, with D unresolved. Trimming pared 6 bases from V and 3 bases from J, leaving 17 bases between. Germline V gene data show CDR1 as SNHLY and CDR2 as FYNNEI. The CDR3 has 15 amino acids.

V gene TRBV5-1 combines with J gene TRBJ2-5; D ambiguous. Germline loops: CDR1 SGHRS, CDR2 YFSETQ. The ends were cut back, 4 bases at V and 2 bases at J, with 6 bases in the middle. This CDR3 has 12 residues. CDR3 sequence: CASSHPQETQYF. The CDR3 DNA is TGCGCCAGCAGCCACCCTCAAGAGACCCAGTACTTC.